The 6 T cell receptor beta chains given below trace back to one sample, sequenced in a study of cytomegalovirus exposure and HLA in healthy donors. The PCR was carried out with 60 Vbeta primers and 13 Jbeta primers. The method was immunoSEQ multiplex PCR; TCRdb's version includes in-frame clones alone and lacks a portion of them. Counted here are some 100,000 clones, about four fifths occurring once; the ten biggest clones make up about 4%. The specimen was PBMCs. The source of these receptors is a female donor in good health and CMV-seropositive.

The chain uses TRBV2 and TRBJ2-5; D call uncertain. The last part of the DNA fits TRBJ2-7 better; the J call may be wrong. CDR3 length equals 14 residues. Germline CDR1 reads SNHLY; CDR2 reads FYNNEI. The DNA for the CDR3 is TGTGCCGGCCCCGGTTTAGGAGCTAACTACGAGCAGTACTTC. This encodes CAGPGLGANYEQYF.

CDR3 in DNA: TGTGCCAGCAGTCAGACAGGGTCTGCTGAACTGTTTTTT. Its translation is CASSQTGSAELFF. This chain connects TRBV6-5 to TRBJ1-4; TRBD1 matches 7 bases. V lost 5 bases, J lost 12 bases, and 9 bases stayed unmatched. Germline V gene lookup returns CDR1 MNHEY and CDR2 SVGAGI. This CDR3 comprises 13 residues.

The CDR3 protein is CASSWAGGNGYTF. The CDR3 nucleotides read TGTGCCAGCAGTTGGGCAGGGGGAAATGGCTACACCTTC. The rearrangement uses TRBV6-6 and TRBJ1-2; TRBD1 matches at 7 bases. The CDR3 covers 13 residues. CDR1 is MNHNY and CDR2 is SVGAGI in the germline V gene (reference sequence). The trim removed 4 bases at V and 6 bases at J, leaving 5 bases unmatched.

The V and J genes are TRBV7-9 and TRBJ1-1; D is uncertain. The germline gives CDR1 SEHNR, CDR2 FQNEAQ (reference sequence). Trimming removed 1 base from V and 4 bases from J, with 7 bases in between. The CDR3 runs 13 residues. CDR3 coding DNA: TGTGCCAGCAGCTTAGGAGGGTCCACTGAAGCTTTCTTT. It yields the protein CASSLGGSTEAFF.

The rearrangement links TRBV19 to TRBJ1-2; 8 bases match TRBD1. Losses at the gene ends were 6 bases for V and 1 base for J; bases not matched to a gene: 10. The CDR3 runs to 16 residues. Germline V gives CDR1 LNHDA, CDR2 SQIVND (reference sequence). The CDR3 DNA reads as TGTGCCAGTAGCTGGTTGACAGGGGAATTTAACTATGGCTACACCTTC. Protein sequence: CASSWLTGEFNYGYTF.

The rearrangement links TRBV29-1 to TRBJ2-1, with 15 bases identical to TRBD2. V trimming: 6 bases; J trimming: 7 bases; junction bases outside the gene matches: 7. Germline lookup yields CDR1 SQVTM and CDR2 ANQGSEA. This CDR3 comprises 15 residues. CDR3 residues: CSVKGTSGRTNEQFF. DNA of the CDR3: TGCAGCGTCAAGGGGACTAGCGGGAGGACGAATGAGCAGTTCTTC.